The next 30 T cell receptor beta chains were all read from a single sample in a study of cytomegalovirus exposure and HLA in healthy donors. The PCR was carried out with 60 Vbeta primers and 13 Jbeta primers. The method was immunoSEQ multiplex PCR; TCRdb's version includes in-frame clones alone and lacks a portion of them. The table has about 160,000 clones, 77% seen once; the top ten hold around 1.6%. The source material was PBMCs. The receptors were sampled from a woman aged 25 to 45 in good health and CMV-seronegative.

The genes are TRBV30 and TRBJ2-5; TRBD1 matches at 7 bases. V lost 3 bases to trimming and J lost 3 bases; unmatched junction nucleotides: 4. Germline V gives CDR1 GTSNPN, CDR2 SVGIG (reference sequence). The CDR3 sequence is 13 residues long. CDR3 protein: CAWSGTAKETQYF. The CDR3 DNA reads as TGTGCCTGGAGCGGGACAGCGAAAGAGACCCAGTACTTC. The entire variable domain, with the rest obtained from reference TRBV30 and TRBJ2-5, is as follows: SQTIHQWPATLVQPVGSPLSLECTVEGTSNPNLYWYRQAAGRGLQLLFYSVGIGQISSEVPQNLSASRPQDRQFILSSKKLLLSDSGFYLCAWSGTAKETQYFGPGTRLLVL.

The chain employs TRBV5-5 and TRBJ1-2; TRBD1 matches 7 bases. V trimming: 4 bases; J trimming: 5 bases; junction bases outside the gene matches: 8. The CDR3 is made up of 14 amino acids. Germline CDR1 is SGHKS and CDR2 is YYEKEE (reference sequence). The CDR3 nucleotides read TGTGCCAGCAGCCCGGGGACAGCTTATTATGGCTACACCTTC. Its protein product is CASSPGTAYYGYTF. Full variable domain (missing parts from reference TRBV5-5 and TRBJ1-2): DAGVTQSPTHLIKTRGQQVTLRCSPISGHKSVSWYQQVLGQGPQFIFQYYEKEERGRGNFPDRFSARQFPNYSSELNVNALLLGDSALYLCASSPGTAYYGYTFGSGTRLTVV.

The V call is TRBV18, the J call TRBJ2-1; the match to TRBD2 covers 7 bases. CDR3 length: 16 amino acids. Trimming at V came to 1 base and at J to 0 bases, leaving 3 bases not matched to a gene. CDR1 is KGHSH, CDR2 LQKENI, per germline. The DNA for the CDR3 is TGTGCCAGCTCACCACGGGCGGGAGACTCCTACAATGAGCAGTTCTTC. Translation: CASSPRAGDSYNEQFF.

The chain has TRBV7-8 and TRBJ1-3; TRBD1 matches at 8 bases. The CDR3 is 16 amino acids. The J segment lost 0 bases and the V segment lost 5 bases, leaving 6 bases of the junction unmatched. CDR1 and CDR2 from the germline V gene are SGHVS and FQNEAQ. The CDR3 loop reads CASSRTGLSSGNTIYF. The CDR3 DNA is TGTGCCAGCAGCAGGACAGGGTTGAGCTCTGGAAACACCATATATTTT.

This clone appeared a few times. This CDR3 is CSVEGTGTGKTYEQYF. The CDR3 DNA reads as TGCAGCGTTGAAGGTACCGGGACAGGGAAGACCTACGAGCAGTACTTC. J is TRBJ2-7 and V is TRBV29-1, with 9 bases matching TRBD1. V gave up 1 base and J gave up 2 bases; unmatched junction bases: 9. This CDR3 region has 16 residues. Per germline, CDR1 SQVTM and CDR2 ANQGSEA.

J is TRBJ1-6 and V is TRBV27; TRBD1 matches at 9 bases. Per the germline V gene, CDR1 is MNHEY and CDR2 is SMNVEV (reference sequence). This CDR3 has 14 amino acids. Trimming removed 5 bases from V and 7 bases from J; junction bases left unmatched: 3. The CDR3 DNA sequence: TGTGCCAGCAGTCCCGACAGGGGGAATTCACCCCTCCACTTT. This translates into CASSPDRGNSPLHF.

J is TRBJ2-1 and V is TRBV9; TRBD1 matches 7 bases. CDR3 length: 16 amino acids. The V and J ends lost 5 bases and 0 bases, in that order; junction bases with no gene match: 8. Per germline, CDR1 SGDLS and CDR2 YYNGEE. The CDR3 region is CASSNRQGFSYNEQFF. The CDR3 bases are TGTGCCAGCAGTAACAGACAGGGATTCTCCTACAATGAGCAGTTCTTC.

The chain uses TRBV9 and TRBJ1-3; D gene uncertain. Germline CDR1 SGDLS, CDR2 YYNGEE. This CDR3 spans 14 amino acids. V lost 0 bases to trimming and J lost 4 bases, with 8 bases between them. The CDR3 DNA reads as TGTGCCAGCAGCGTAGCCCACAGCGGAAACACCATATATTTT. Its protein product is CASSVAHSGNTIYF.

This chain links TRBV4-3 with TRBJ2-7, with 7 bases lining up with TRBD2. Looked up from germline, CDR1 is LGHNA and CDR2 is YSLEER. The CDR3 covers 18 residues. Losses at the gene ends were 0 bases for V and 3 bases for J; bases not matched to a gene: 14. DNA of the CDR3: TGCGCCAGCAGCCAAGATTGCGCGGGAGAATTTGTGGGCTACGAGCAGTACTTC. As protein: CASSQDCAGEFVGYEQYF.

The J gene is TRBJ2-5, the V gene TRBV30, with 7 bases fitting TRBD1. V was pared by 0 bases and J by 4 bases, with 5 bases of the junction left unmatched. The CDR3 loop spans 14 amino acids. Germline V gene data show CDR1 as GTSNPN and CDR2 as SVGIG (reference sequence). The CDR3 sequence is CAWSVPGQRETQYF. In DNA, the CDR3 is TGTGCCTGGAGTGTACCGGGACAGCGAGAGACCCAGTACTTC.

J is TRBJ2-1 and V is TRBV18; 13 nucleotides align to TRBD2. The V and J ends lost 5 bases and 1 base, in that order; junction bases with no gene match: 2. The germline V gene has CDR1 KGHSH and CDR2 LQKENI. This CDR3 spans 16 amino acids. The CDR3 DNA is TGTGCCAGCTCAGGACTAGCGGGAGCGTCCTACAATGAGCAGTTCTTC. This gives the protein CASSGLAGASYNEQFF.

This chain connects TRBV5-4 to TRBJ1-1, with D unclear. The CDR3 loop spans 13 amino acids. Germline V gene data show CDR1 as SGHNT and CDR2 as YYREEE (reference sequence). V lost 4 bases, J lost 1 base, and 8 bases lay in between. The CDR3 DNA reads as TGTGCCAGCAGCCAGGAATCGAACACTGAAGCTTTCTTT. Translated, it gives CASSQESNTEAFF.

The V call is TRBV11-2, the J call TRBJ2-1, with 7 bases lining up with TRBD1. This CDR3 has 15 amino acids. V lost 0 bases and J lost 5; bases outside the gene matches: 4. CDR1 SGHAT and CDR2 FQNNGV come from the germline V gene. CDR3 in amino acids: CASSLDRGQHNEQFF. The CDR3 DNA is TGTGCCAGCAGCTTAGATCGGGGACAGCACAATGAGCAGTTCTTC. Looking up the rest from reference TRBV11-2 and TRBJ2-1 gives the full variable domain: EAGVAQSPRYKIIEKRQSVAFWCNPISGHATLYWYQQILGQGPKLLIQFQNNGVVDDSQLPKDRFSAERLKGVDSTLKIQPAKLEDSAVYLCASSLDRGQHNEQFFGPGTRLTVL.

The genes are TRBV29-1 and TRBJ2-5, with TRBD2 matching over 10 bases. CDR3 length: 14 amino acids. V lost 6 bases to trimming and J lost 10 bases; unmatched junction nucleotides: 14. Germline CDR1 SQVTM, CDR2 ANQGSEA. The CDR3 coding sequence is TGCAGCGTGGGGGGGGGACTAGCGACCCCGATCCAGTACTTC. It codes for CSVGGGLATPIQYF.

The chain recombines TRBV28 with TRBJ1-1; D not resolved. Trimming left V 2 bases short and J 5 bases short, with 15 bases between. The CDR3 has 15 residues. The germline CDR1 and CDR2 sequences are MDHEN and SYDVKM. CDR3 residues: CASSLERAGGTEAFF. The CDR3 nucleotides are TGTGCCAGCAGTTTAGAGCGTGCGGGAGGGACTGAAGCTTTCTTT.

This clone occurred a few times. The rearrangement uses TRBV4-3 and TRBJ2-1; 7 nucleotides line up with TRBD2. J was trimmed by 8 bases and V by 2 bases; bases with no gene match: 6. CDR3 length: 14 residues. The V gene's germline CDR1 is LGHNA and CDR2 YSLEER. DNA of the CDR3: TGCGCCAGCAGCCAACTCGGACTAGTTGATGAGCAGTTCTTC. This codes for CASSQLGLVDEQFF.

This clone has only one observation. CDR3 in amino acids: CAWTANYGYTF. CDR3 nucleotide sequence: TGTGCCTGGACAGCTAACTATGGCTACACCTTC. The rearrangement joins TRBV30 to TRBJ1-2; no reliable D call. Germline lookup yields CDR1 GTSNPN and CDR2 SVGIG (reference sequence). The CDR3 is 11 residues long. Trimming removed 4 bases from V and 0 bases from J, with 3 bases in between.

The sample holds a few counts of this clone. The gene calls are TRBV5-6 and TRBJ2-1, with D possibly TRBD1 on 6 matching bases. This CDR3 has 16 amino acids. Trimming cost V 1 base and J 1 base, with 12 bases left between them. The germline V gene encodes CDR1 SGHDT and CDR2 YYEEEE. CDR3 bases: TGTGCCAGCAGCTTGCACAGGGACGCGTCCTACAATGAGCAGTTCTTC. Protein: CASSLHRDASYNEQFF. Full variable domain (outside the CDR3, taken from reference TRBV5-6 and TRBJ2-1): DAGVTQSPTHLIKTRGQQVTLRCSPKSGHDTVSWYQQALGQGPQFIFQYYEEEERQRGNFPDRFSGHQFPNYSSELNVNALLLGDSALYLCASSLHRDASYNEQFFGPGTRLTVL.

The gene calls are TRBV6-1 and TRBJ2-7, with 7 bases lining up with TRBD1. CDR3 length equals 16 residues. Germline V CDR1 and CDR2: MNHNS, SASEGT. V lost 2 bases, J lost 0 bases, and 7 bases stayed unmatched. The chain's CDR3 is CASSEPGTANSYEQYF. The CDR3 DNA is TGTGCCAGCAGTGAACCTGGGACAGCTAACTCCTACGAGCAGTACTTC.

This clone was detected once. The chain employs TRBV30 and TRBJ2-2; maybe TRBD2 (5 bases). Germline loops: CDR1 GTSNPN, CDR2 SVGIG (reference sequence). This CDR3 has 12 residues. V was cut by 5 bases and J by 6 bases, with 10 bases left in between. The CDR3 DNA reads as TGTGCCTGGCCTCGCGGGTCCGGGGAGCTGTTTTTT. Protein sequence: CAWPRGSGELFF.

The chain combines TRBV11-1 with TRBJ2-7; 7 bases match TRBD2. Germline-derived CDR1 and CDR2 are SGHAT and FQDESV (reference sequence). J was trimmed by 3 bases and V by 3 bases; bases with no gene match: 2. CDR3 size: 13 residues. As DNA, the CDR3 is TGTGCCAGCAGCTTTGGACTAGTCTACGAGCAGTACTTC. It is translated as CASSFGLVYEQYF.

V and J are TRBV5-1 and TRBJ2-1; 11 positions agree with TRBD2. Germline V lookup: CDR1 SGHRS, CDR2 YFSETQ. Trimming cost V 4 bases and J 1 base; bases outside gene matches: 7. The CDR3 loop spans 17 amino acids. CDR3 residues: CASSGLAGGVSYNEQFF. As DNA, the CDR3 is TGCGCCAGCAGCGGCCTAGCGGGGGGTGTGTCCTACAATGAGCAGTTCTTC.

J is TRBJ1-4 and V is TRBV5-8; D is ambiguous. This CDR3 is 12 amino acids long. The V and J ends lost 4 bases and 6 bases respectively, with 7 bases between them. CDR1 and CDR2 (germline): SGHTS, YDEGEE. The CDR3 nucleotides are TGTGCCAGCAGCACCATAGATGAAAAACTGTTTTTT. This codes for CASSTIDEKLFF.

This clone was seen only once. V usage is TRBV2 and J usage is TRBJ2-7; 9 nucleotides line up with TRBD1. The CDR3 length is 17 residues. Germline CDR1 is SNHLY and CDR2 is FYNNEI. V shed 5 bases, J shed 3 bases, and the junction held 14 bases outside the gene matches. The CDR3 DNA follows: TGTGCCAGCAGTCCAACTCTGACAGGGGGGGGACTCTACGAGCAGTACTTC. Encoded protein: CASSPTLTGGGLYEQYF.

The J gene is TRBJ2-5, the V gene TRBV29-1, with D possibly TRBD1 on 6 matching bases. CDR1 and CDR2 from the germline V gene are SQVTM and ANQGSEA. The CDR3 sequence is 14 residues long. V dropped 2 bases and J dropped 4 bases, with 14 bases sitting between them. The CDR3 coding sequence is TGCAGCGTTGAAAGAAACAGGGTAGGAGAGACCCAGTACTTC. It yields the protein CSVERNRVGETQYF.

CDR3 nucleotides: TGTGCCATCAGTCCTGACAGAACTCCGACTTTTAACTATGGCTACACCTTC. It codes for CAISPDRTPTFNYGYTF. The chain has TRBV10-3 and TRBJ1-2, with TRBD1 as a possible D gene (5 bases). V was clipped by 5 bases and J by 1 base, with 20 bases between them. The length of the CDR3 is 17 residues. Germline V lookup: CDR1 ENHRY, CDR2 SYGVKD.

This clone was recorded only once. This chain joins TRBV19 and TRBJ2-7, with D tentatively TRBD2 (6 bases). V was shortened by 5 bases and J by 4 bases, with 18 bases between the two germline ends. The germline gives CDR1 LNHDA, CDR2 SQIVND (reference sequence). The CDR3 covers 15 residues. The CDR3 sequence: CASSPRSLRGYEQYF. The DNA for the CDR3 is TGTGCCAGTAGTCCCCGATCCCTGCGGGGTTACGAGCAGTACTTC.

The V call is TRBV27, the J call TRBJ1-1, with a possible D match to TRBD1 (6 bases). Between the trimmed V and J ends, which lost 6 bases and 1 base, there was a span of 9 bases. Germline CDR1 reads MNHEY; CDR2 reads SMNVEV (reference sequence). This CDR3 contains 13 residues. CDR3 amino acids: CASRSQGNTEAFF. CDR3 sequence (DNA): TGTGCCAGCAGATCACAGGGGAACACTGAAGCTTTCTTT.

The chain links TRBV5-4 to TRBJ2-1; possibly TRBD2 for D (6 bases). This CDR3 spans 15 amino acids. The germline CDR1 and CDR2 sequences are SGHNT and YYREEE (reference sequence). With 6 bases removed from V and 3 bases from J, the gap between germline ends came to 16 bases. CDR3 DNA sequence: TGTGCCAGCACCGGGGGTGGCCAACTCTACAATGAGCAGTTCTTC. It specifies CASTGGGQLYNEQFF.

This chain uses TRBV5-1 with TRBJ2-7; maybe TRBD1 (5 bases). The CDR3 is made up of 16 amino acids. Germline V gives CDR1 SGHRS, CDR2 YFSETQ. V was cut by 0 bases and J by 2 bases, with 15 bases left in between. The CDR3 bases are TGCGCCAGCAGCTTGGGGCTAGGGGTGATAACCTACGAGCAGTACTTC. It codes for CASSLGLGVITYEQYF.